This passage covers 29 T cell receptor beta chains from one sample sequenced in a study of blood T cell repertoires in COVID-19 (dated by TCRdb to about 2020). Library preparation used the immunoSEQ multiplex PCR assay. This is the immuneACCESS table as TCRdb keeps it, with only in-frame sequences that have V and J called. A part of the clones is gone; compared with another copy, unresolved V genes explain less than half, and the rest is unexplained. The sample data list 250,000 or so clones, and about nine tenths of these were observed just once. The top ten clonotypes cover about 0.95% of the sample. Sequencing was performed on PBMCs or T cells enriched from blood (not recorded which). The receptors shown here come from a man aged 50-59 years who had been exposed to COVID-19.

This chain uses TRBV25-1 with TRBJ1-6, with D possibly TRBD1 on 6 matching bases. Germline CDR1 and CDR2: MGHDK and SYGVNS. V was cut by 4 bases and J by 8 bases, with 12 bases left in between. This CDR3 region has 14 residues. CDR3 DNA: TGTGCCAGCAGTGTTACAGGGTCCGATTCACCCCTCCACTTT. Residues: CASSVTGSDSPLHF.

This clone was detected once. The genes are TRBV7-9 and TRBJ2-2, with TRBD1 matching 7 bases. This CDR3 has 15 residues. V trimming: 3 bases; J trimming: 6 bases; junction bases outside the gene matches: 7. CDR1 is SEHNR, CDR2 FQNEAQ, per germline (reference sequence). The CDR3, as DNA: TGTGCCAGCAGCTTCGAGGGGGCCTTCGCCGGGGAGCTGTTTTTT. Its protein product is CASSFEGAFAGELFF.

This clone was observed a handful of times. This sequence joins TRBV5-6 and TRBJ1-5; D might be TRBD1 (5 bases). The CDR3 extends over 15 amino acids. Germline CDR1 and CDR2: SGHDT and YYEEEE. Trimming stripped 3 bases from V and 3 bases from J, with 13 bases between. The DNA of the CDR3 is TGTGCCAGCAGCTCATCGGCAGGGCTCAATCAGCCCCAGCATTTT. Its protein product is CASSSSAGLNQPQHF.

The CDR3 reads CASSPWATTSDTQYF. CDR3 DNA sequence: TGTGCCAGCAGCCCGTGGGCTACCACCTCAGATACGCAGTATTTT. The chain combines TRBV7-3 with TRBJ2-3; no reliable D call. Trimming removed 5 bases at V and 4 bases at J, with 16 bases between. Germline loops: CDR1 SGHTA, CDR2 FQGTGA. The CDR3 totals 15 residues.

This chain links TRBV11-1 with TRBJ2-7; D possibly corresponds to TRBD1 (5 bases). V lost 3 bases and J lost 3, with 9 bases in between. Germline CDR1 is SGHAT and CDR2 is FQDESV (reference sequence). The CDR3 consists of 13 residues. The CDR3 DNA sequence: TGTGCCAGCAGCTTTTCAGGGATCTACGAGCAGTACTTC. It encodes CASSFSGIYEQYF. Combining the CDR3 with reference TRBV11-1 and TRBJ2-7 gives the whole variable domain EAEVAQSPRYKITEKSQAVAFWCDPISGHATLYWYRQILGQGPELLVQFQDESVVDDSQLPKDRFSAERLKGVDSTLKIQPAELGDSAMYLCASSFSGIYEQYFGPGTRLTVT.

J is TRBJ1-6 and V is TRBV7-9; tentative D call: TRBD1 (5 bases). Germline loops: CDR1 SEHNR, CDR2 FQNEAQ (reference sequence). Trimming pared 4 bases from V and 4 bases from J, leaving 17 bases between. The CDR3 runs to 17 residues. The CDR3 region is CASSSNTGSDYNSPLHF. For the CDR3, the DNA is TGTGCCAGCAGCTCCAACACAGGAAGCGATTATAATTCACCCCTCCACTTT.

The rearrangement links TRBV5-6 to TRBJ1-3; no clear D. The germline CDR1 and CDR2 sequences are SGHDT and YYEEEE. V was trimmed by 0 bases and J by 0 bases, leaving 16 bases between them. The CDR3 is made up of 18 amino acids. CDR3 in DNA: TGTGCCAGCAGCTTGGAAGTCGCGTCCAGACACTCTGGAAACACCATATATTTT. Translation gives CASSLEVASRHSGNTIYF.

The J gene is TRBJ2-5, the V gene TRBV28; 11 bases are shared with TRBD2. This CDR3 is 17 amino acids long. The V and J ends lost 5 bases and 5 bases, in that order; junction bases with no gene match: 13. Looked up from germline, CDR1 is MDHEN and CDR2 is SYDVKM. The CDR3, as DNA: TGTGCCAGCAGTCCTGGACTAGCGGGTCTGGGGGGCGAGACCCAGTACTTC. As protein: CASSPGLAGLGGETQYF.

The V call is TRBV30, the J call TRBJ1-1; D remains ambiguous. Trimming took off 0 bases at V and 1 base at J, with 6 bases between the two ends. This CDR3 is built from 13 residues. Germline V gives CDR1 GTSNPN, CDR2 SVGIG (reference sequence). CDR3 protein: CAWSVGENTEAFF. DNA of the CDR3: TGTGCCTGGAGTGTAGGAGAGAACACTGAAGCTTTCTTT.

The rearrangement uses TRBV19 and TRBJ2-6; D may be TRBD1 (5 bases). The CDR3 loop spans 16 amino acids. Germline V CDR1 and CDR2: LNHDA, SQIVND (reference sequence). Trimming removed 5 bases at V and 2 bases at J, with 13 bases between. CDR3 amino acids: CASSLTGAPGANVLTF. CDR3 sequence (DNA): TGTGCCAGTAGTCTAACAGGCGCCCCTGGGGCCAACGTCCTGACTTTC.

This chain links TRBV10-2 with TRBJ2-3, with TRBD2 identical over 10 bases. With 0 bases clipped from V and 0 bases from J, the junction kept 15 bases outside the gene matches. CDR3 length equals 21 residues. Germline V gene data show CDR1 as WSHSY and CDR2 as SAAADI. The CDR3 DNA follows: TGCGCCAGCAGTGAGTCGTATCGGGGGGTTAGCGGGAGGTCTAGCACAGATACGCAGTATTTT. Translation gives CASSESYRGVSGRSSTDTQYF.

The chain couples TRBV9 to TRBJ2-1, with D tentatively TRBD2 (5 bases). The CDR3 extends over 15 amino acids. The ends were cut back, 0 bases at V and 9 bases at J, with 16 bases in the middle. CDR1 and CDR2 from the germline V gene are SGDLS and YYNGEE. For the CDR3, the DNA is TGTGCCAGCAGCGTAGGAGGGAGTTGGGTCGGTGAGCAGTTCTTC. It is translated as CASSVGGSWVGEQFF.

The CDR3 is CASRRQGTGKKLFF. In DNA form, the CDR3 reads TGTGCCAGCAGACGACAGGGGACGGGGAAAAAACTGTTTTTT. The J gene is TRBJ1-4, the V gene TRBV11-3, with 8 bases that match TRBD1. Unmatched junction bases numbered 9, after V lost 6 bases and J lost 9 bases. The CDR3 consists of 14 residues. CDR1 and CDR2 (germline): SGHNT, YENEEA. Supplemented by reference TRBV11-3 and TRBJ1-4, the full variable domain reads EAGVVQSPRYKIIEKKQPVAFWCNPISGHNTLYWYLQNLGQGPELLIRYENEEAVDDSQLPKDRFSAERLKGVDSTLKIQPAELGDSAVYLCASRRQGTGKKLFFGSGTQLSVL.

This clone was detected once. This chain links TRBV29-1 with TRBJ1-1, with D tentatively TRBD1 (5 bases). Germline lookup yields CDR1 SQVTM and CDR2 ANQGSEA. V was clipped by 1 base and J by 3 bases, with 12 bases between them. CDR3 size: 14 residues. The CDR3 region has the DNA TGCAGCGTTGAAGTTTCGGGCAGGGACACTGAAGCTTTCTTT. Its translation: CSVEVSGRDTEAFF. The variable domain in full, completed from reference TRBV29-1 and TRBJ1-1, reads SAVISQKPSRDICQRGTSLTIQCQVDSQVTMMFWYRQQPGQSLTLIATANQGSEATYESGFVIDKFPISRPNLTFSTLTVSNMSPEDSSIYLCSVEVSGRDTEAFFGQGTRLTVV.

The chain has TRBV7-9 and TRBJ1-1; 8 bases line up with TRBD1. Germline CDR1 is SEHNR and CDR2 is FQNEAQ (reference sequence). Trimming removed 5 bases from V and 1 base from J; junction bases left unmatched: 15. This CDR3 is 18 amino acids long. DNA of the CDR3: TGTGCCAGCAGCCCTCAGGGGGCGGGACGCACCAAGAACACTGAAGCTTTCTTT. This sequence encodes CASSPQGAGRTKNTEAFF. The entire variable domain, with the rest obtained from reference TRBV7-9 and TRBJ1-1, is as follows: DTGVSQNPRHKITKRGQNVTFRCDPISEHNRLYWYRQTLGQGPEFLTYFQNEAQLEKSRLLSDRFSAERPKGSFSTLEIQRTEQGDSAMYLCASSPQGAGRTKNTEAFFGQGTRLTVV.

In this sample, this clone turned up a few times. The J gene is TRBJ1-2, the V gene TRBV2; 7 nucleotides match TRBD1. CDR3 length: 13 amino acids. Germline V lookup: CDR1 SNHLY, CDR2 FYNNEI. V shed 5 bases, J shed 8 bases, and the junction held 8 bases outside the gene matches. DNA of the CDR3: TGTGCCAGCAGTCGAGGACAGGCTGTGGGCTACACCTTC. The encoded protein is CASSRGQAVGYTF. Full variable domain (missing parts from reference TRBV2 and TRBJ1-2): EPEVTQTPSHQVTQMGQEVILRCVPISNHLYFYWYRQILGQKVEFLVSFYNNEISEKSEIFDDQFSVERPDGSNFTLKIRSTKLEDSAMYFCASSRGQAVGYTFGSGTRLTVV.

The chain links TRBV6-5 to TRBJ1-2, with D unclear. This CDR3 comprises 13 residues. In germline, CDR1 is MNHEY, CDR2 SVGAGI. V was shortened by 5 bases and J by 4 bases, with 11 bases between the two germline ends. Written as DNA, the CDR3 is TGTGCCAGCAGTCTGGAGGTGGGCTATGGCTACACCTTC. Translated, it gives CASSLEVGYGYTF.

This clone was detected only once. This chain joins TRBV19 and TRBJ1-5, with a possible D match to TRBD1 (5 bases). This CDR3 has 15 residues. CDR1 and CDR2 from the germline V gene are LNHDA and SQIVND (reference sequence). Trimming removed 6 bases at V and 4 bases at J, with 16 bases between. The CDR3 protein is CASSPPRTKNQPQHF. CDR3 sequence (DNA): TGTGCCAGTAGCCCCCCGAGGACAAAGAATCAGCCCCAGCATTTT.

The V gene is TRBV18, the J gene TRBJ1-2; the match to TRBD1 covers 7 bases. This CDR3 contains 15 residues. The junction had 2 bases not matched to a gene; V was cut back by 0 bases and J by 1 base. In germline, CDR1 is KGHSH, CDR2 LQKENI. CDR3 sequence (DNA): TGTGCCAGCTCACCACCCGGACAGGTTAACTATGGCTACACCTTC. This encodes CASSPPGQVNYGYTF.

This clone was seen more than once but under ten times. The chain uses TRBV25-1 and TRBJ2-6, with D unresolved. This CDR3 region has 14 residues. The germline V gene has CDR1 MGHDK and CDR2 SYGVNS. V shed 6 bases and J shed 0 bases, with 6 bases lying between them. In DNA form, the CDR3 reads TGTGCCAGCAGCGGGTACTCTGGGGCCAACGTCCTGACTTTC. Translated, it gives CASSGYSGANVLTF.

The chain recombines TRBV29-1 with TRBJ2-2; maybe TRBD1 (6 bases). Trimming removed 6 bases at V and 1 base at J, with 9 bases between. The CDR3 consists of 13 residues. In germline, CDR1 is SQVTM, CDR2 ANQGSEA. The DNA of the CDR3 is TGCAGCGTGAGGGGACAGAACACCGGGGAGCTGTTTTTT. Residues: CSVRGQNTGELFF.

The CDR3 DNA is TGTGCCAGCAGCCCGGGCCGGACAGGGAGGAGAAGAGTTTTGAACACTGAAGCTTTCTTT. It translates to CASSPGRTGRRRVLNTEAFF. The chain couples TRBV21-1 to TRBJ1-1; the table gives TRBD1 as D, unverified against the DNA. TRBV21-1 is a pseudogene locus. The length of the CDR3 is 20 residues.

This sequence joins TRBV10-3 and TRBJ2-3; 8 nucleotides agree with TRBD1. This CDR3 has 13 residues. Germline V gene data show CDR1 as ENHRY and CDR2 as SYGVKD. V trimming: 11 bases; J trimming: 0 bases; junction bases outside the gene matches: 4. CDR3 in DNA: TGTGCCGCTAGACAGGGGAGCACAGATACGCAGTATTTT. It is translated as CAARQGSTDTQYF.

The rearrangement links TRBV18 to TRBJ1-4; the D is unclear. Trimming stripped 2 bases from V and 8 bases from J, with 6 bases between. Looked up from germline, CDR1 is KGHSH and CDR2 is LQKENI. The CDR3 runs 12 residues. The CDR3 spells CASSPFPEKLFF. The CDR3 bases are TGTGCCAGCTCACCATTCCCGGAAAAACTGTTTTTT.

The genes are TRBV5-1 and TRBJ2-5; 8 bases map to TRBD2. The J segment lost 3 bases and the V segment lost 0 bases, leaving 7 bases of the junction unmatched. The CDR3 consists of 16 residues. Germline-derived CDR1 and CDR2 are SGHRS and YFSETQ. CDR3 in DNA: TGCGCCAGCAGCTTGGGGTTCGGGAGGGCCGAAGAGACCCAGTACTTC. It encodes CASSLGFGRAEETQYF.

Comment on this clone: The conserved phenylalanine or tryptophan normally closing the CDR3 is absent here, so this likely arose from a read error. The DNA is omitted, as the CDR3 cannot be located on it reliably, and the CDR3 follows TCRdb's listing. V and J are TRBV6-5 and TRBJ1-2; TRBD1 is the table's D call, not checked against the DNA. Germline CDR1 MNHEY, CDR2 SVGAGI. Both ends counted, the CDR3 spans 12 residues. CDR3 amino acids: CASSPPGQDMMI.

The chain combines TRBV5-1 with TRBJ2-3; 10 bases fit TRBD2. CDR3 size: 15 residues. The trim removed 2 bases at V and 2 bases at J, leaving 2 bases unmatched. CDR1 is SGHRS, CDR2 YFSETQ, per germline. For the CDR3, the DNA is TGCGCCAGCAGCTTTGGACTAGCGGACACAGATACGCAGTATTTT. Translated, it gives CASSFGLADTDTQYF.

This rearrangement joins TRBV7-8 to TRBJ2-5; the match to TRBD2 covers 8 bases. Germline V gene sequence: CDR1 SGHVS, CDR2 FQNEAQ. V was clipped by 0 bases and J by 5 bases; unmatched bases: 11. The CDR3 is made up of 17 amino acids. CDR3 coding DNA: TGTGCCAGCAGCTTAGCGCCATCGGGGGGGCGAGCGGAGACCCAGTACTTC. Protein sequence: CASSLAPSGGRAETQYF.

This sequence joins TRBV5-1 and TRBJ1-2, with D uncertain. The germline CDR1 and CDR2 sequences are SGHRS and YFSETQ. This CDR3 has 15 residues. V was shortened by 0 bases and J by 5 bases, with 14 bases between the two germline ends. CDR3 sequence reads: CASSLAGSPGYGYTF. CDR3 nucleotide sequence: TGCGCCAGCAGCTTGGCCGGGTCTCCGGGGTATGGCTACACCTTC.